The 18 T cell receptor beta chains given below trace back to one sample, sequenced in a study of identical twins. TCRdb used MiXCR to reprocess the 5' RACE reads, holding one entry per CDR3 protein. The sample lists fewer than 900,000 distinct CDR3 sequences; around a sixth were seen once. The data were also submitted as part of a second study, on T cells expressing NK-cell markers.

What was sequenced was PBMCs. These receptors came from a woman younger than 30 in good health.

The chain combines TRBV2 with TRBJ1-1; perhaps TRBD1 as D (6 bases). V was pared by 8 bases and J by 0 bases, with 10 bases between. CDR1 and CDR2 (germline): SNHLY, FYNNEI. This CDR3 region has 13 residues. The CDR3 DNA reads TGTGCCAGCGACAGGAATTTGAACACTGAAGCTTTCTTT. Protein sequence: CASDRNLNTEAFF.

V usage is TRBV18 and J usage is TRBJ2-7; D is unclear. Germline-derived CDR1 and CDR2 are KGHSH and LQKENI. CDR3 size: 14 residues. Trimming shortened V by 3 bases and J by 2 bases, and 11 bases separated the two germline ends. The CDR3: CASSPSAVAYEQYF. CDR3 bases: TGTGCCAGCTCACCGAGTGCGGTTGCCTACGAGCAGTACTTC. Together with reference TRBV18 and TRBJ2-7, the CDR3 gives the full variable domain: NAGVMQNPRHLVRRRGQEARLRCSPMKGHSHVYWYRQLPEEGLKFMVYLQKENIIDESGMPKERFSAEFPKEGPSILRIQQVVRGDSAAYFCASSPSAVAYEQYFGPGTRLTVT.

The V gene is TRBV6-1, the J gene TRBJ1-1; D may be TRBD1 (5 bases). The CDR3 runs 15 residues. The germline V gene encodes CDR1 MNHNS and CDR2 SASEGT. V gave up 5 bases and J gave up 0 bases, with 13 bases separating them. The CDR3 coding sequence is TGTGCCAGCAGTCGCCTGACAGCGATGAACACTGAAGCTTTCTTT. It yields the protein CASSRLTAMNTEAFF.

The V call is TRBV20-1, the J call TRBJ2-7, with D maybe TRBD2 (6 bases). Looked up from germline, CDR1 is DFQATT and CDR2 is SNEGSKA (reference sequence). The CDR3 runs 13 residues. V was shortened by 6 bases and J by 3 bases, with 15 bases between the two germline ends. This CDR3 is CSAVTRNFYEQYF. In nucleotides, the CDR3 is TGCAGTGCCGTGACTAGGAACTTCTACGAGCAGTACTTC.

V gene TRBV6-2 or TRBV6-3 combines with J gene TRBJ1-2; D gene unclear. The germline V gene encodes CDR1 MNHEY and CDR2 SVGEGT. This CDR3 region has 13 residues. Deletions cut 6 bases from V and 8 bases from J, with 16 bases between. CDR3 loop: CASSPGKRGGYTF. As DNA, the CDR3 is TGTGCCAGCAGCCCTGGGAAACGCGGCGGCTACACCTTC.

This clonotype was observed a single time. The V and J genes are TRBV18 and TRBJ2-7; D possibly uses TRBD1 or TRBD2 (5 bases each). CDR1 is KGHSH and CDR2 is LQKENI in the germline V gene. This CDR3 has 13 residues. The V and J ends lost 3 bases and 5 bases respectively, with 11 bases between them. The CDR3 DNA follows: TGTGCCAGCTCACCCGGGACGGCCCACGAGCAGTACTTC. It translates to CASSPGTAHEQYF.

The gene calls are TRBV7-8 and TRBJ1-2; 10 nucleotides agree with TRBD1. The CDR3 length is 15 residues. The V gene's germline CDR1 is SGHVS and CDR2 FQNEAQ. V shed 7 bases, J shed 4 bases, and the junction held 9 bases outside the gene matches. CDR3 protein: CASTTMTGGAYGYTF. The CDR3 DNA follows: TGTGCCAGCACCACGATGACAGGGGGCGCCTATGGCTACACCTTC.

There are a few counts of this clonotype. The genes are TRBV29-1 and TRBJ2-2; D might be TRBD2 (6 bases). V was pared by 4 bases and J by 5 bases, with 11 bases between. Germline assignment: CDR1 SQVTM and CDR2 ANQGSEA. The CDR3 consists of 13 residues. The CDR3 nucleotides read TGCAGCGTTGCCTGGGACTTGACCGGGGAGCTGTTTTTT. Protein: CSVAWDLTGELFF.

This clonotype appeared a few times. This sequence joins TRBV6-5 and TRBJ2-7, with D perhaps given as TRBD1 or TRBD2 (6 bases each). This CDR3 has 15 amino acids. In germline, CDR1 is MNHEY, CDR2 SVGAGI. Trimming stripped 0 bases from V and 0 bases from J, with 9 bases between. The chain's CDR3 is CASSYSRGDSYEQYF. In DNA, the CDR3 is TGTGCCAGCAGTTACTCGAGGGGGGACTCCTACGAGCAGTACTTC.

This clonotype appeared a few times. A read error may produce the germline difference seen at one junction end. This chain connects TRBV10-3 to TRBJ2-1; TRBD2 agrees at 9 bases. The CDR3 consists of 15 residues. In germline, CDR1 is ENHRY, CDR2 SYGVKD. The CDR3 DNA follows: TGTGCCATCGCGAAGCGGGGGGACTCCGACAATGAGCAGTTCTTC. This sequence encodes CAIAKRGDSDNEQFF.

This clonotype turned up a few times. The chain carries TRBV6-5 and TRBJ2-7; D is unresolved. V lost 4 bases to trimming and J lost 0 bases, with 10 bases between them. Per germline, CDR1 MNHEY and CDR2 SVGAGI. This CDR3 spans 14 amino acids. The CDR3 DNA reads TGTGCCAGCAGTTCCTCATATGGCTCCTACGAGCAGTACTTC. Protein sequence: CASSSSYGSYEQYF.

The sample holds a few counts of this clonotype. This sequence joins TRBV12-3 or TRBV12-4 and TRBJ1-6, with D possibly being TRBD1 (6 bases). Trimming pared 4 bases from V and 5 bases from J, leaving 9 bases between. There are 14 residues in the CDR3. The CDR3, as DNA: TGTGCCAGCAGTTGGGGACAAGATAATTCACCCCTCCACTTT. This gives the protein CASSWGQDNSPLHF.

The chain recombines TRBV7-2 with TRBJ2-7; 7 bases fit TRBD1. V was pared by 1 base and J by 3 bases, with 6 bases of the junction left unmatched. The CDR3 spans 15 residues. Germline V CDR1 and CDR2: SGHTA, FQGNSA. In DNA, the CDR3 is TGTGCCAGCAGCTTAGTGACAGGGTCTAGCTACGAGCAGTACTTC. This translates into CASSLVTGSSYEQYF.

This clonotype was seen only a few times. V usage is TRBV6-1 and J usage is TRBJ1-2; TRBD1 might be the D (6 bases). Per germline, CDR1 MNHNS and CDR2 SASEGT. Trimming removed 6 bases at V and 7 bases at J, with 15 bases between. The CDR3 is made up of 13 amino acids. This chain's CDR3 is CASRLPGGPGYTF. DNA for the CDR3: TGTGCCAGCAGACTACCGGGGGGGCCTGGCTACACCTTC.

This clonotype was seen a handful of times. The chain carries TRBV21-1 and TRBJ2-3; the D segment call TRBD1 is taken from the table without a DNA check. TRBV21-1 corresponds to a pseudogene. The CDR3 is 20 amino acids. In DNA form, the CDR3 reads TGTGCCAGCAGCAAAGCGCGGAGAAAGGTGGGACAGGGTTTAACAGATACGCAGTATTTT. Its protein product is CASSKARRKVGQGLTDTQYF.

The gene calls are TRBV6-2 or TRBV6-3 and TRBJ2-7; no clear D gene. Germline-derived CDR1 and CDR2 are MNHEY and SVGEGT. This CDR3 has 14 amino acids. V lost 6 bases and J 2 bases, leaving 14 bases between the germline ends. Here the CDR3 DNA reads TGTGCCAGCAGGGAACGGGTCTACACCTACGAGCAGTACTTC. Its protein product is CASRERVYTYEQYF.

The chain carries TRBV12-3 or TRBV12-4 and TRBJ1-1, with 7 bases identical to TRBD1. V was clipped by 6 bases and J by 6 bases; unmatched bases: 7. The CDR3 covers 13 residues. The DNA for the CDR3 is TGTGCCAGCAGCCCTACAGGGGTCTCTGAAGCTTTCTTT. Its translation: CASSPTGVSEAFF.

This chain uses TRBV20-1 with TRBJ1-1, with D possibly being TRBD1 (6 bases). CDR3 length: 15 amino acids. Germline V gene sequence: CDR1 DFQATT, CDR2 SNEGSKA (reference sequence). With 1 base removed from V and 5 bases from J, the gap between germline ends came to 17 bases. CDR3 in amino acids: CSARGGTGRMTEAFF. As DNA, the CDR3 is TGCAGTGCTAGAGGTGGAACAGGGAGAATGACTGAAGCTTTCTTT.